The source of this T cell receptor beta chain is a study of blood T cell repertoires in COVID-19. The data were produced by immunoSEQ multiplex PCR, yet TCRdb's version contains in-frame clones alone and is incomplete. The sample consists of about 180,000 clones, 70% to 90% of them appearing once. The CDR3 sequence is 14 residues long. CDR1 and CDR2 from the germline V gene are LGHDT and YNNKEL (reference sequence). Trimming took 5 bases from V and 4 from J, leaving 15 bases between them. Material: peripheral blood. V and J are TRBV3-1 (or the pseudogene TRBV3-2) and TRBJ2-7; D might be TRBD1 (6 bases). The receptor comes from a man aged 18 to 29 who had recovered from COVID-19. The CDR3 loop reads CASSFTGPQYEQYF. In DNA form, the CDR3 reads TGTGCCAGCAGCTTTACAGGGCCCCAATACGAGCAGTACTTC.